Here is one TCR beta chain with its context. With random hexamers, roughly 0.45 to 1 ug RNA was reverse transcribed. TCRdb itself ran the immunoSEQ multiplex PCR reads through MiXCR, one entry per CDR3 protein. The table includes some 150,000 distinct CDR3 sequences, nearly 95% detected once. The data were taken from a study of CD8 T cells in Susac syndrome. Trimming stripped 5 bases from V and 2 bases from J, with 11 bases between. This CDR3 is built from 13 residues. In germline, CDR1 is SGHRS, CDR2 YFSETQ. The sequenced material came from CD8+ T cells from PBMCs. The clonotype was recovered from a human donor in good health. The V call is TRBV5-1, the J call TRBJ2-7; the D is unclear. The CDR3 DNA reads TGCGCCAGCAGAGCCCAGGCGACCTACGAGCAGTACTTC. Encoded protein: CASRAQATYEQYF. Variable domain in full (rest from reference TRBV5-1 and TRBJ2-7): KAGVTQTPRYLIKTRGQQVTLSCSPISGHRSVSWYQQTPGQGLQFLFEYFSETQRNKGNFPGRFSGRQFSNSRSEMNVSTLELGDSALYLCASRAQATYEQYFGPGTRLTVT.